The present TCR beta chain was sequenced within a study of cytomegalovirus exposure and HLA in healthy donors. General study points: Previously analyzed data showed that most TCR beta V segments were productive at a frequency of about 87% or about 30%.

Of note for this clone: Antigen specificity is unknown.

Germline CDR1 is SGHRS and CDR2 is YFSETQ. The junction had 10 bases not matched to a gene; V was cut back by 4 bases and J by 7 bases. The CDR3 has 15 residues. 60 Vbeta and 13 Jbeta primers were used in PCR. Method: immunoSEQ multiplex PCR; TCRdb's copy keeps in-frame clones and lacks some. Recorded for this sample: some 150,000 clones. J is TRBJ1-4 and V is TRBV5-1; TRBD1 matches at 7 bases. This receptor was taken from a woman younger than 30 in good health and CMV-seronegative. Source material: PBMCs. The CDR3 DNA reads TGCGCCAGCAGCCGCGGGACAGTGAGGAGTGAAAAACTGTTTTTT. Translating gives CASSRGTVRSEKLFF.